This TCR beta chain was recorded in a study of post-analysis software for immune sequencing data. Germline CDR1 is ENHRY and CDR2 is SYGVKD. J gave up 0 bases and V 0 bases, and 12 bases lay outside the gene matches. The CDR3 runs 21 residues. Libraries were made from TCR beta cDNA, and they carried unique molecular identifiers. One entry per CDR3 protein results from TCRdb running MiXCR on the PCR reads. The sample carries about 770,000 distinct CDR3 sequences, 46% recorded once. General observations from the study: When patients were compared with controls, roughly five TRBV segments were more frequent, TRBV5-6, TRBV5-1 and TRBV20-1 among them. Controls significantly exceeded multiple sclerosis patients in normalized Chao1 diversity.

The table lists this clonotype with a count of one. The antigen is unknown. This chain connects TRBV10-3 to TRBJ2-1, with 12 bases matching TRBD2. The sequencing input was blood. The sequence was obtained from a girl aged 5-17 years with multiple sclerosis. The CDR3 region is CAISESRGTSGFLSSYNEQFF. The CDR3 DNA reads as TGTGCCATCAGTGAGTCGAGAGGGACTAGCGGGTTCTTAAGCTCCTACAATGAGCAGTTCTTC.